These 23 T cell receptor beta chains came from one sample sequenced in a study of quantifying T cell responses using KT2 cells. The wider study: Reverse transcription used primers in the TCR alpha and beta constant regions.

An oligo carrying a UMI was ligated to the cDNA 3' end. First-round PCR used four to five cycles and beta primers RC1.1 and RC1.2 covering TRBC1 and TRBC2. Each CDR3 protein is one row after TCRdb ran MiXCR on the UMI-ligation and nested PCR reads. Altogether 45,000 to 65,000 distinct CDR3 sequences are present, 12% being singletons, with the ten largest covering about 9.4%. Sequenced input: PBMCs spiked with cells of the T cell clone KT2. The receptors originated from a human donor.

This clonotype was detected only a few times. The rearrangement uses TRBV24-1 and TRBJ2-1, with D hard to call. This CDR3 has 11 residues. Between the trimmed V and J ends, which lost 6 bases and 9 bases, there was a span of 8 bases. CDR1 and CDR2 from the germline V gene are KGHDR and SFDVKD. The CDR3, as DNA: TGTGCCACCAGTAATGCGGCTGAGCAGTTCTTC. Its translation is CATSNAAEQFF.

This clonotype was seen a handful of times. The chain is built from TRBV5-1 and TRBJ1-1, with 8 nucleotides matching TRBD1. Germline trimming cut 4 bases from V and 5 bases from J; bases unmatched to any gene: 4. Per germline, CDR1 SGHRS and CDR2 YFSETQ. The CDR3 totals 13 residues. In nucleotides, the CDR3 is TGCGCCAGCAGCAGAGGACAGGGTACTGAAGCTTTCTTT. Translating it yields CASSRGQGTEAFF.

V is TRBV19 and J is TRBJ1-5, with D maybe TRBD1 (5 bases). Germline values: CDR1 LNHDA, CDR2 SQIVND (reference sequence). V dropped 4 bases and J dropped 0 bases, with 16 bases sitting between them. This CDR3 is built from 17 residues. The CDR3 sequence: CASSRGGPTYSNQPQHF. CDR3 bases: TGTGCCAGTAGTAGGGGGGGACCGACATATAGCAATCAGCCCCAGCATTTT. Based on the CDR3 plus reference TRBV19 and TRBJ1-5, the full variable domain is DGGITQSPKYLFRKEGQNVTLSCEQNLNHDAMYWYRQDPGQGLRLIYYSQIVNDFQKGDIAEGYSVSREKKESFPLTVTSAQKNPTAFYLCASSRGGPTYSNQPQHFGDGTRLSIL.

The rearrangement links TRBV25-1 to TRBJ1-1; D remains ambiguous. This CDR3 has 11 amino acids. V lost 7 bases to trimming and J lost 2 bases, with 5 bases between them. Germline CDR1 MGHDK, CDR2 SYGVNS. The CDR3 region is CASTFNTEAFF. CDR3 bases: TGTGCCAGCACCTTCAACACTGAAGCTTTCTTT.

The chain combines TRBV20-1 with TRBJ1-1; D gene ambiguous. V shed 0 bases and J shed 10 bases, with 18 bases lying between them. CDR3 length: 14 residues. CDR1 DFQATT and CDR2 SNEGSKA come from the germline V gene (reference sequence). The CDR3 DNA follows: TGCAGTGCTAGAGATGGGGAGGGCCCTAGGCGAGCTTTCTTT. It is translated as CSARDGEGPRRAFF.

The rearrangement uses TRBV13 and TRBJ1-2, with 7 positions matching TRBD1. This CDR3 is 17 amino acids long. In germline, CDR1 is PRHDT, CDR2 FYEKMQ (reference sequence). V was clipped by 5 bases and J by 4 bases; unmatched bases: 16. CDR3 DNA sequence: TGTGCCAGCAGCCCCGGGGCCGCTCGGGACAGACCCTATGGCTACACCTTC. Translating it yields CASSPGAARDRPYGYTF.

This clonotype was recorded at least ten times. The DNA for the CDR3 is TGTGCCACCGAGGACAGGGTAACGACTGAAGCTTTCTTT. Amino acid sequence: CATEDRVTTEAFF. The chain recombines TRBV25-1 with TRBJ1-1; 8 nucleotides align to TRBD1. Germline V gene data show CDR1 as MGHDK and CDR2 as SYGVNS. V was pared by 10 bases and J by 5 bases, with 9 bases of the junction left unmatched. This CDR3 region has 13 residues.

The chain has TRBV2 and TRBJ2-1; perhaps TRBD2 as D (6 bases). CDR1 SNHLY and CDR2 FYNNEI come from the germline V gene. The CDR3 has 15 amino acids. The germline V and J ends were trimmed by 6 bases and 0 bases, with 12 bases remaining between them. The CDR3 bases are TGTGCCAGCAGGATTACTAGCAACTCCTACAATGAGCAGTTCTTC. Translation gives CASRITSNSYNEQFF.

This chain links TRBV7-9 with TRBJ2-1, with TRBD2 identical over 8 bases. The CDR3 contains 19 residues. The V segment lost 5 bases and the J segment 1 base; nucleotides outside the gene matches: 16. Germline lookup yields CDR1 SEHNR and CDR2 FQNEAQ (reference sequence). The CDR3 DNA follows: TGTGCCAGCAGCCACGGGGCGGGGGGCAACTATGGGTCCTACAATGAGCAGTTCTTC. Encoded protein: CASSHGAGGNYGSYNEQFF.

There are a few counts of this clonotype. The chain couples TRBV5-1 to TRBJ2-1; D is uncertain. The V and J ends lost 7 bases and 5 bases respectively, with 16 bases between them. The germline V gene encodes CDR1 SGHRS and CDR2 YFSETQ. The CDR3 contains 14 residues. The CDR3 reads CASALLGWDNEQFF. The CDR3 DNA sequence: TGCGCCAGCGCGCTGTTAGGGTGGGACAATGAGCAGTTCTTC. The full variable domain, its missing parts supplied by reference TRBV5-1 and TRBJ2-1, is KAGVTQTPRYLIKTRGQQVTLSCSPISGHRSVSWYQQTPGQGLQFLFEYFSETQRNKGNFPGRFSGRQFSNSRSEMNVSTLELGDSALYLCASALLGWDNEQFFGPGTRLTVL.

This clonotype has a handful of counts. J is TRBJ2-1 and V is TRBV2; 8 positions match TRBD1. The germline CDR1 and CDR2 sequences are SNHLY and FYNNEI. The V and J ends lost 3 bases and 2 bases, in that order; junction bases with no gene match: 0. The CDR3 is 14 residues long. CDR3 in DNA: TGTGCCAGCAGTGAGGACAGGGCCTACAATGAGCAGTTCTTC. It specifies CASSEDRAYNEQFF.

This clonotype was counted only a few times. The J gene is TRBJ2-3, the V gene TRBV12-5, with D tentatively TRBD2 (6 bases). V lost 0 bases to trimming and J lost 2 bases, with 12 bases between them. From germline, CDR1 is LGHNT and CDR2 FRNRAP. This CDR3 contains 16 residues. CDR3 residues: CASGLVGGPPTDTQYF. DNA of the CDR3: TGTGCTAGTGGTTTGGTAGGAGGGCCCCCCACAGATACGCAGTATTTT. The full variable domain, its missing parts supplied by reference TRBV12-5 and TRBJ2-3, is DARVTQTPRHKVTEMGQEVTMRCQPILGHNTVFWYRQTMMQGLELLAYFRNRAPLDDSGMPKDRFSAEMPDATLATLKIQPSEPRDSAVYFCASGLVGGPPTDTQYFGPGTRLTVL.

This clonotype occurred many times. This sequence joins TRBV4-3 and TRBJ1-6; no reliable D call. This CDR3 is 13 amino acids long. CDR1 and CDR2 (germline): LGHNA, YSLEER. Trimming pared 5 bases from V and 7 bases from J, leaving 9 bases between. CDR3 region: CASSTGINSPLHF. As DNA, the CDR3 is TGCGCCAGCAGCACGGGGATAAATTCACCCCTCCACTTT.

In its sample, this clonotype was seen a few times. The chain is built from TRBV6-1 and TRBJ1-1; TRBD1 might be the D (5 bases). The CDR3 totals 13 residues. With 8 bases removed from V and 6 bases from J, the gap between germline ends came to 16 bases. Germline CDR1 is MNHNS and CDR2 is SASEGT. CDR3 region: CASEGRAAAEAFF. The CDR3 bases are TGTGCCAGCGAGGGGCGGGCCGCGGCTGAAGCTTTCTTT.

V and J are TRBV3-1 and TRBJ2-1; TRBD2 aligns across 8 bases. Germline V gene lookup returns CDR1 LGHDT and CDR2 YNNKEL (reference sequence). Trimming at V came to 6 bases and at J to 9 bases, leaving 10 bases not matched to a gene. This CDR3 region has 14 residues. The CDR3 bases are TGTGCCAGCAGGCAATCGGGAGGGCCCTTTGAGCAGTTCTTC. This codes for CASRQSGGPFEQFF.

This clonotype was detected many times. The chain is built from TRBV6-6 and TRBJ1-1; D is unclear. Germline CDR1 reads MNHNY; CDR2 reads SVGAGI (reference sequence). CDR3 length: 15 amino acids. The V end was cut by 2 bases, the J end by 7 bases, with 17 bases between. CDR3 sequence reads: CASSYGGRGLGEAFF. For the CDR3, the DNA is TGTGCCAGCAGTTACGGTGGGCGAGGGCTGGGTGAAGCTTTCTTT.

The J gene is TRBJ1-5, the V gene TRBV20-1; 7 nucleotides agree with TRBD1. The CDR3 length is 11 residues. The germline V gene has CDR1 DFQATT and CDR2 SNEGSKA (reference sequence). V trimming: 6 bases; J trimming: 12 bases; junction bases outside the gene matches: 8. The CDR3 loop reads CSAFHRGIQHF. CDR3 sequence (DNA): TGCAGTGCCTTCCACAGGGGTATCCAGCATTTT.

This chain connects TRBV29-1 to TRBJ1-2, with no clear D. Germline V gene sequence: CDR1 SQVTM, CDR2 ANQGSEA. This CDR3 contains 14 residues. Trimming stripped 2 bases from V and 2 bases from J, with 12 bases between. For the CDR3, the DNA is TGCAGCGTTGAAAGTTTCTGGGAAAACTATGGCTACACCTTC. Its protein is CSVESFWENYGYTF.

The V and J genes are TRBV2 and TRBJ1-5, with D unresolved. The CDR3 sequence is 14 residues long. Trimming shortened V by 4 bases and J by 1 base, and 8 bases separated the two germline ends. Germline V gene sequence: CDR1 SNHLY, CDR2 FYNNEI. This CDR3 is CASSGARSNQPQHF. The CDR3 DNA reads as TGTGCCAGCAGTGGCGCGAGGAGCAATCAGCCCCAGCATTTT.

V usage is TRBV5-1 and J usage is TRBJ1-2, with D uncertain. V dropped 0 bases and J dropped 8 bases, with 14 bases sitting between them. This CDR3 is 14 amino acids long. Germline values: CDR1 SGHRS, CDR2 YFSETQ. For the CDR3, the DNA is TGCGCCAGCAGCTTGGTCTCGGGTATGGAGGGCTACACCTTC. Translating it yields CASSLVSGMEGYTF.

This clonotype came up a few times. This rearrangement joins TRBV7-2 to TRBJ2-1; D tentatively fits TRBD1 or TRBD2 (5 bases each). The length of the CDR3 is 11 residues. CDR1 SGHTA and CDR2 FQGNSA come from the germline V gene. With 8 bases removed from V and 4 bases from J, the gap between germline ends came to 6 bases. The CDR3 spells CASEGYNEQFF. The DNA of the CDR3 is TGTGCCAGCGAGGGGTACAATGAGCAGTTCTTC.

The chain has TRBV12-3 or TRBV12-4 and TRBJ1-3; D is unresolved. With 4 bases removed from V and 3 bases from J, the gap between germline ends came to 4 bases. The CDR3 totals 12 residues. Written as DNA, the CDR3 is TGTGCCAGCAGTTATTTTGGAAACACCATATATTTT. Translating it yields CASSYFGNTIYF.

This sequence joins TRBV20-1 and TRBJ1-2; D gene uncertain. This CDR3 is built from 12 residues. Germline V gene sequence: CDR1 DFQATT, CDR2 SNEGSKA (reference sequence). V was shortened by 3 bases and J by 4 bases, with 9 bases between the two germline ends. The DNA for the CDR3 is TGCAGTGCTAGTTTTTGGGGCTATGGCTACACCTTC. Its protein product is CSASFWGYGYTF.